The 16 T cell receptor beta chains below come from one sample, sequenced in a study of cytomegalovirus exposure and HLA in healthy donors. The PCR ran on 60 Vbeta and 13 Jbeta primers. Profiling relied on immunoSEQ multiplex PCR, and the TCRdb table lists in-frame clones only, not all of them. The sample holds about 200,000 clones, approximately 81% seen once. Input material: PBMCs. These receptors all stem from a man aged 30 to 39 in good health and CMV-seronegative.

V and J are TRBV7-2 and TRBJ2-7, with TRBD2 matching over 7 bases. J gave up 2 bases and V 5 bases, and 6 bases lay outside the gene matches. Germline loops: CDR1 SGHTA, CDR2 FQGNSA. The CDR3 covers 14 residues. The CDR3 spells CASSSGTRPYEQYF. CDR3 DNA: TGTGCCAGCAGCAGCGGGACTCGGCCCTACGAGCAGTACTTC.

The rearrangement uses TRBV27 and TRBJ1-5; the D gene is possibly TRBD1 (6 bases). The CDR3 is 14 residues long. The V end was cut by 6 bases, the J end by 7 bases, with 16 bases between. From germline, CDR1 is MNHEY and CDR2 SMNVEV (reference sequence). DNA of the CDR3: TGTGCCAGCAGATTAGCAGGGGTTGGACAGCCCCAGCATTTT. This translates into CASRLAGVGQPQHF.

The sample holds one count of this clone. The chain combines TRBV10-3 with TRBJ1-6; TRBD1 might be the D (5 bases). There are 14 residues in the CDR3. Trimming stripped 6 bases from V and 5 bases from J, with 11 bases between. From germline, CDR1 is ENHRY and CDR2 SYGVKD. The CDR3 reads CAISPTGDNSPLHF. CDR3 nucleotides: TGTGCCATCAGCCCGACGGGGGATAATTCACCCCTCCACTTT.

The chain links TRBV4-1 to TRBJ1-5; D call uncertain. Germline V lookup: CDR1 MGHRA, CDR2 YSYEKL. The CDR3 totals 16 residues. The V and J ends lost 3 bases and 6 bases respectively, with 18 bases between them. The DNA of the CDR3 is TGCGCCAGCAGCCACCAAACCACCGGGTTCGGTCAGCCCCAGCATTTT. It translates to CASSHQTTGFGQPQHF.

The chain uses TRBV28 and TRBJ2-1; TRBD1 matches 7 bases. CDR1 MDHEN and CDR2 SYDVKM come from the germline V gene. The CDR3 is 14 amino acids. The trim removed 5 bases at V and 15 bases at J, leaving 16 bases unmatched. The CDR3 loop reads CASSPRTGPPRPFF. The CDR3 bases are TGTGCCAGCAGTCCACGGACAGGTCCCCCCCGGCCGTTCTTC.

The chain has TRBV25-1 and TRBJ1-2; tentative D call: TRBD1 (5 bases). The CDR3 is made up of 13 amino acids. The V and J ends lost 2 bases and 4 bases respectively, with 8 bases between them. Germline lookup yields CDR1 MGHDK and CDR2 SYGVNS. The CDR3 DNA reads as TGTGCCAGCAGTGAAAGGGGATTCTATGGCTACACCTTC. Translated, it gives CASSERGFYGYTF.

V and J are TRBV11-2 and TRBJ2-7; tentatively, D is TRBD2 (5 bases). Trimming removed 5 bases from V and 7 bases from J, with 18 bases in between. CDR3 length equals 14 residues. Germline V gene lookup returns CDR1 SGHAT and CDR2 FQNNGV. CDR3 in amino acids: CASSPLSGTREQYF. CDR3 in DNA: TGTGCCAGCAGCCCCTTATCCGGCACTAGGGAGCAGTACTTC.

The V gene is TRBV7-9, the J gene TRBJ1-4; D is unclear. CDR1 and CDR2 from the germline V gene are SEHNR and FQNEAQ (reference sequence). The V end was cut by 4 bases, the J end by 6 bases, with 6 bases between. This CDR3 is 12 amino acids long. CDR3 in amino acids: CASSSPYEKLFF. CDR3 in DNA: TGTGCCAGCAGCTCCCCGTATGAAAAACTGTTTTTT.

This sequence joins TRBV6-6 and TRBJ1-1; TRBD1 is a possible D gene (5 bases). The V end was cut by 9 bases, the J end by 6 bases, with 17 bases between. Germline V gives CDR1 MNHNY, CDR2 SVGAGI (reference sequence). This CDR3 has 13 residues. The CDR3 sequence is CASMWSLGAEAFF. DNA for the CDR3: TGTGCCAGTATGTGGAGCCTAGGGGCTGAAGCTTTCTTT.

The chain is built from TRBV6-5 and TRBJ1-2; 8 bases align to TRBD1. There are 14 residues in the CDR3. The germline V gene has CDR1 MNHEY and CDR2 SVGAGI. With 6 bases clipped from V and 4 bases from J, the junction kept 7 bases outside the gene matches. The CDR3 sequence: CASRVGTGTYGYTF. The DNA for the CDR3 is TGTGCCAGCAGAGTTGGGACAGGTACCTATGGCTACACCTTC.

The genes are TRBV15 and TRBJ1-5, with a tentative D call TRBD1 (6 bases). Germline values: CDR1 LNHNV, CDR2 YYDKDF (reference sequence). This CDR3 region has 15 residues. The V end lost 0 bases, the J end lost 6 bases, and 12 bases lay between the germline ends. CDR3 DNA: TGTGCCACCAGCAGAGATACGACAGGTCTTCAGCCCCAGCATTTT. As protein: CATSRDTTGLQPQHF.

This chain links TRBV5-6 with TRBJ1-5; 8 bases agree with TRBD1. After removal of 3 bases from V and 6 bases from J, the junction contained 5 bases not matched to a gene. CDR1 SGHDT and CDR2 YYEEEE come from the germline V gene. The CDR3 is made up of 14 amino acids. The CDR3 reads CASSSGGAVQPQHF. CDR3 DNA: TGTGCCAGCAGCTCAGGGGGCGCGGTTCAGCCCCAGCATTTT.

The CDR3 nucleotides read TGTGCCAGCAGTGAAGGAGGGTGGGCTGAAGCTTTCTTT. Its protein product is CASSEGGWAEAFF. V usage is TRBV2 and J usage is TRBJ1-1; D ambiguous. The V gene lost 1 base and the J gene lost 6 bases, with 9 bases spanning the gap. The CDR3 extends over 13 amino acids. Germline lookup yields CDR1 SNHLY and CDR2 FYNNEI.

The chain is built from TRBV27 and TRBJ2-5, with 11 bases matching TRBD1. The CDR3 has 16 amino acids. V trimming: 8 bases; J trimming: 5 bases; junction bases outside the gene matches: 13. Germline V gene sequence: CDR1 MNHEY, CDR2 SMNVEV (reference sequence). The CDR3, as DNA: TGTGCCAGCCGAGGACTGGACAGGGGGCTTCGGGAGACCCAGTACTTC. Its translation is CASRGLDRGLRETQYF.

The V call is TRBV7-3, the J call TRBJ2-6; D perhaps matches TRBD2 (7 bases). From germline, CDR1 is SGHTA and CDR2 FQGTGA. The length of the CDR3 is 18 residues. V was cut by 5 bases and J by 3 bases, with 20 bases left in between. The CDR3 loop is CASSEPGRGGFGANVLTF. The DNA for the CDR3 is TGTGCCAGCAGCGAACCTGGGAGGGGGGGTTTTGGGGCCAACGTCCTGACTTTC.

J is TRBJ1-3 and V is TRBV29-1; no firm D call. Germline CDR1 SQVTM, CDR2 ANQGSEA. The length of the CDR3 is 11 residues. V was clipped by 0 bases and J by 7 bases, with 4 bases between them. CDR3 bases: TGCAGCGTTGAAGAGCGGAACACCATATATTTT. This translates into CSVEERNTIYF. Based on the CDR3 plus reference TRBV29-1 and TRBJ1-3, the full variable domain is SAVISQKPSRDICQRGTSLTIQCQVDSQVTMMFWYRQQPGQSLTLIATANQGSEATYESGFVIDKFPISRPNLTFSTLTVSNMSPEDSSIYLCSVEERNTIYFGEGSWLTVV.